This T cell receptor beta chain was observed in a study of blood T cell repertoires in COVID-19. This clone was detected only once. Deletions cut 0 bases from V and 5 bases from J, with 13 bases between. The length of the CDR3 is 14 residues. CDR1 and CDR2 (germline): SQVTM, ANQGSEA. Measured with immunoSEQ multiplex PCR; TCRdb has only the in-frame clones, and not every one. The sample lists some 370,000 clones, less than 90% occurring once. Sequenced input: PBMCs or T cells enriched from blood (not recorded which). The rearrangement joins TRBV29-1 to TRBJ1-2; a possible D gene is TRBD1 (6 bases). The sequence was collected from a woman in her forties or fifties who had recovered from COVID-19. CDR3 protein: CSVEEGRGNYGYTF. CDR3 DNA: TGCAGCGTTGAAGAGGGGAGGGGGAATTATGGCTACACCTTC. Full variable domain (missing parts from reference TRBV29-1 and TRBJ1-2): SAVISQKPSRDICQRGTSLTIQCQVDSQVTMMFWYRQQPGQSLTLIATANQGSEATYESGFVIDKFPISRPNLTFSTLTVSNMSPEDSSIYLCSVEEGRGNYGYTFGSGTRLTVV.